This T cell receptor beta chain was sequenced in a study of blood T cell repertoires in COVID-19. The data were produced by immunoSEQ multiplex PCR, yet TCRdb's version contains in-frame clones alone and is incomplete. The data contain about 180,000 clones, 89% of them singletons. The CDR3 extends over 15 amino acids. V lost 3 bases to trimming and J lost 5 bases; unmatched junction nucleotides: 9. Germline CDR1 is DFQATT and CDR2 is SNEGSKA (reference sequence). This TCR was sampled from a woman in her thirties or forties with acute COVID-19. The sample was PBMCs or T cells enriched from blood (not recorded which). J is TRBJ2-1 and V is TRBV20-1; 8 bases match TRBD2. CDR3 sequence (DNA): TGCAGTGCTAGTAAGCGAAGCGGGAGTCACAATGAGCAGTTCTTC. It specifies CSASKRSGSHNEQFF.